Following are 28 T cell receptor beta chains from one sample sequenced in a study of CD8 T cells in ankylosing spondylitis. TCRdb fed the 5' RACE reads into MiXCR, producing one record per CDR3 protein. The table lists 500,000 to 550,000 distinct CDR3 sequences, roughly 13% of them singletons. General observations from the study: In ankylosing spondylitis blood, a motif of 7 to 9 highly homologous TCR beta variants appeared characteristic.

For these TCRs, the target antigens are not known. The sequenced sample consisted of blood, either unsorted or a sorted T cell fraction (not recorded which). The receptors were sampled from a male donor with ankylosing spondylitis.

In this sample, this clonotype turned up a few times. The chain uses TRBV24-1 and TRBJ2-3; 9 nucleotides align to TRBD2. V gave up 0 bases and J gave up 5 bases; unmatched junction bases: 5. Germline V gives CDR1 KGHDR, CDR2 SFDVKD. CDR3 length equals 16 residues. DNA for the CDR3: TGTGCCACCAGTGATTTGATGGCGGGAGGGAAAGATACGCAGTATTTT. Its translation: CATSDLMAGGKDTQYF.

The chain joins TRBV20-1 to TRBJ2-3; either TRBD1 or TRBD2 may fit D (5 bases each). This CDR3 is built from 13 residues. CDR1 is DFQATT, CDR2 SNEGSKA, per germline (reference sequence). V was shortened by 7 bases and J by 1 base, with 12 bases between the two germline ends. The CDR3 here is CSGGRERTDTQYF. The DNA of the CDR3 is TGCAGTGGGGGACGAGAACGCACAGATACGCAGTATTTT.

The chain is built from TRBV5-5 and TRBJ2-5; D call uncertain. The ends were cut back, 2 bases at V and 4 bases at J, with 12 bases in the middle. This CDR3 is built from 14 residues. Germline lookup yields CDR1 SGHKS and CDR2 YYEKEE (reference sequence). The CDR3, as DNA: TGTGCCAGCAGCTTTATGGTCATGGGAGAGACCCAGTACTTC. Translated: CASSFMVMGETQYF.

This clonotype was seen more than once but under ten times. The chain is built from TRBV6-4 and TRBJ1-2; D remains unclear. Germline V gene lookup returns CDR1 MRHNA and CDR2 SNTAGT. V was shortened by 6 bases and J by 4 bases, with 12 bases between the two germline ends. The CDR3 length is 13 residues. CDR3 sequence: CASSPSLAYGYTF. The DNA for the CDR3 is TGTGCCAGCAGCCCATCCCTGGCCTATGGCTACACCTTC.

V gene TRBV5-1 combines with J gene TRBJ2-7, with TRBD1 matching over 9 bases. Looked up from germline, CDR1 is SGHRS and CDR2 is YFSETQ. CDR3 length equals 16 residues. V was clipped by 4 bases and J by 3 bases; unmatched bases: 11. The CDR3 region is CASSHASGTGLYEQYF. DNA of the CDR3: TGCGCCAGCAGCCACGCCTCCGGGACAGGGCTCTACGAGCAGTACTTC. Full variable domain (rest looked up from reference TRBV5-1 and TRBJ2-7): KAGVTQTPRYLIKTRGQQVTLSCSPISGHRSVSWYQQTPGQGLQFLFEYFSETQRNKGNFPGRFSGRQFSNSRSEMNVSTLELGDSALYLCASSHASGTGLYEQYFGPGTRLTVT.

The chain is built from TRBV18 and TRBJ2-1; 10 nucleotides line up with TRBD1. From germline, CDR1 is KGHSH and CDR2 LQKENI. V trimming: 5 bases; J trimming: 10 bases; junction bases outside the gene matches: 5. This CDR3 spans 13 amino acids. The CDR3 DNA is TGTGCCAGCTCAGGACAGGGGGAGGAGGAGCAGTTCTTC. Protein: CASSGQGEEEQFF.

This clonotype appeared a few times. The chain joins TRBV7-2 to TRBJ2-6, with D maybe TRBD2 (5 bases). Trimming stripped 1 base from V and 1 base from J, with 14 bases between. This CDR3 comprises 18 residues. Germline V gene sequence: CDR1 SGHTA, CDR2 FQGNSA. Here the CDR3 DNA reads TGTGCCAGCAGCTTAGGGCTCGGGGTGGGGTCTGGGGCCAACGTCCTGACTTTC. As protein: CASSLGLGVGSGANVLTF.

The rearrangement uses TRBV7-9 and TRBJ2-5; 7 bases align to TRBD1. V lost 1 base, J lost 5 bases, and 7 bases stayed unmatched. Germline V gives CDR1 SEHNR, CDR2 FQNEAQ (reference sequence). The CDR3 totals 15 residues. This CDR3 is CASSLVWDRRETQYF. CDR3 bases: TGTGCCAGCAGCTTAGTGTGGGACAGAAGGGAGACCCAGTACTTC.

J is TRBJ2-1 and V is TRBV27, with D tentatively TRBD2 (5 bases). Germline V gene data show CDR1 as MNHEY and CDR2 as SMNVEV (reference sequence). This CDR3 has 17 residues. V gave up 7 bases and J gave up 0 bases, with 19 bases separating them. The CDR3 spells CASNENRGDLSYNEQFF. CDR3 nucleotides: TGTGCCAGCAACGAAAACCGGGGAGACCTCTCCTACAATGAGCAGTTCTTC.

Remarks on this clonotype: The junction departs from the called germline gene at one end, perhaps through a read error. The chain recombines TRBV5-1 with TRBJ2-7; D is perhaps TRBD2 (5 bases). In germline, CDR1 is SGHRS, CDR2 YFSETQ. The CDR3 is 15 residues long. CDR3 in amino acids: CASSWTGDSAYKQYF. The CDR3 coding sequence is TGCGCCAGCAGCTGGACTGGGGATTCGGCCTACAAGCAGTACTTC.

CDR3 sequence reads: CASSYHLRGETQYF. The CDR3 bases are TGTGCCAGCAGTTACCACCTTCGGGGAGAGACCCAGTACTTC. The V call is TRBV6-5, the J call TRBJ2-5; maybe TRBD2 (5 bases). The length of the CDR3 is 14 residues. Germline CDR1 and CDR2: MNHEY and SVGAGI. Between the trimmed V and J ends, which lost 2 bases and 4 bases, there was a span of 11 bases.

This sequence joins TRBV24-1 and TRBJ2-5; 9 nucleotides match TRBD1. The CDR3 consists of 14 residues. Germline lookup yields CDR1 KGHDR and CDR2 SFDVKD. V shed 7 bases, J shed 6 bases, and the junction held 8 bases outside the gene matches. In DNA form, the CDR3 reads TGTGCCACCAGCCCGGGACAGGGAGGGAAGACCCAGTACTTC. This translates into CATSPGQGGKTQYF.

The chain recombines TRBV11-2 with TRBJ1-1; unclear D gene. V was trimmed by 1 base and J by 1 base, leaving 7 bases between them. This CDR3 contains 14 residues. Germline V gene sequence: CDR1 SGHAT, CDR2 FQNNGV. The CDR3 nucleotides read TGTGCCAGCAGCTTAGTTCGGTCGAACACTGAAGCTTTCTTT. Translation: CASSLVRSNTEAFF.

The J gene is TRBJ2-3, the V gene TRBV7-6; D is uncertain. Looked up from germline, CDR1 is SGHVS and CDR2 is FNYEAQ. There are 13 residues in the CDR3. V gave up 5 bases and J gave up 2 bases, with 8 bases separating them. The CDR3 protein is CASSPSPTDTQYF. CDR3 sequence (DNA): TGTGCCAGCAGCCCATCCCCCACAGATACGCAGTATTTT.

In its sample, this clonotype was seen a few times. V is TRBV19 and J is TRBJ2-1; a weak D match, TRBD2 (5 bases). The CDR3 totals 15 residues. Trimming removed 1 base at V and 7 bases at J, with 14 bases between. Looked up from germline, CDR1 is LNHDA and CDR2 is SQIVND (reference sequence). DNA for the CDR3: TGTGCCAGTAGTATAGGAGCGCGGGTGGGGAATGAGCAGTTCTTC. It is translated as CASSIGARVGNEQFF.

There are a few counts of this clonotype. The V and J genes are TRBV29-1 and TRBJ2-3; 11 bases map to TRBD2. The CDR3 sequence is 14 residues long. CDR1 SQVTM and CDR2 ANQGSEA come from the germline V gene. V was clipped by 6 bases and J by 3 bases; unmatched bases: 5. The CDR3 DNA is TGCAGCGTCGCACTAGCGGGAGTTACAGATACGCAGTATTTT. It is translated as CSVALAGVTDTQYF.

This clonotype has more than one count but fewer than ten. The chain recombines TRBV20-1 with TRBJ2-7; 7 bases agree with TRBD2. The CDR3 is 15 residues long. V was pared by 3 bases and J by 0 bases, with 8 bases of the junction left unmatched. Germline-derived CDR1 and CDR2 are DFQATT and SNEGSKA (reference sequence). The CDR3 nucleotides read TGCAGTGCTAGGAGCCTAGCGGAAAGCTCCTACGAGCAGTACTTC. This gives the protein CSARSLAESSYEQYF.

The chain employs TRBV10-1 and TRBJ2-3; the D is unclear. Germline assignment: CDR1 WNHNN and CDR2 SYGVQD (reference sequence). The germline V and J ends were trimmed by 6 bases and 3 bases, with 19 bases remaining between them. CDR3 size: 16 residues. CDR3 sequence: CASSPLPASTTDTQYF. The CDR3 coding sequence is TGCGCCAGCAGCCCTCTCCCAGCGAGTACTACAGATACGCAGTATTTT.

In this sample, this clonotype turned up a few times. The V call is TRBV5-1, the J call TRBJ1-2; no reliable D call. V was shortened by 3 bases and J by 0 bases, with 12 bases between the two germline ends. The CDR3 is made up of 15 amino acids. From germline, CDR1 is SGHRS and CDR2 YFSETQ. Here the CDR3 reads CASSSLYLSNYGYTF. In DNA, the CDR3 is TGCGCCAGCAGCTCCCTCTATCTCTCTAACTATGGCTACACCTTC.

The chain combines TRBV20-1 with TRBJ2-5; 9 nucleotides align to TRBD2. The CDR3 runs 14 residues. The junction had 6 bases not matched to a gene; V was cut back by 3 bases and J by 4 bases. Germline V gene sequence: CDR1 DFQATT, CDR2 SNEGSKA (reference sequence). CDR3 bases: TGCAGTGCTAGTTCTAGCGGGATGCCAGAGACCCAGTACTTC. Translating gives CSASSSGMPETQYF.

The chain joins TRBV27 to TRBJ2-1; 8 bases line up with TRBD2. Germline V CDR1 and CDR2: MNHEY, SMNVEV (reference sequence). CDR3 length: 14 residues. Unmatched junction bases numbered 8, after V lost 5 bases and J lost 8 bases. Here the CDR3 reads CASSPIAGRHEQFF. CDR3 nucleotides: TGTGCCAGCAGTCCGATAGCGGGGAGGCATGAGCAGTTCTTC.

This clonotype was recorded many times. This rearrangement joins TRBV5-1 to TRBJ2-7; no firm D call. The V end lost 3 bases, the J end lost 2 bases, and 12 bases lay between the germline ends. Germline V CDR1 and CDR2: SGHRS, YFSETQ. The length of the CDR3 is 14 residues. CDR3: CASSWRAVTYEQYV. In DNA form, the CDR3 reads TGCGCCAGCAGCTGGCGCGCAGTGACCTACGAGCAGTACGTC.

This clonotype has just a few counts. This sequence joins TRBV3-1 and TRBJ1-1, with D uncertain. The germline V gene has CDR1 LGHDT and CDR2 YNNKEL (reference sequence). The length of the CDR3 is 13 residues. The V end lost 6 bases, the J end lost 4 bases, and 12 bases lay between the germline ends. This CDR3 reads CASRGNGVTEAFF. CDR3 bases: TGTGCCAGCAGGGGGAACGGGGTCACTGAAGCTTTCTTT. Looking up the rest from reference TRBV3-1 and TRBJ1-1 gives the full variable domain: DTAVSQTPKYLVTQMGNDKSIKCEQNLGHDTMYWYKQDSKKFLKIMFSYNNKELIINETVPNRFSPKSPDKAHLNLHINSLELGDSAVYFCASRGNGVTEAFFGQGTRLTVV.

This clonotype was recorded at least ten times. The chain employs TRBV12-3 or TRBV12-4 and TRBJ1-1; D might be TRBD1 (6 bases). The CDR3 has 13 residues. With 10 bases removed from V and 1 base from J, the gap between germline ends came to 13 bases. This CDR3 reads CATQGQPNTEAFF. The CDR3 DNA reads as TGTGCCACGCAAGGACAGCCGAACACTGAAGCTTTCTTT.

V and J are TRBV20-1 and TRBJ2-5; TRBD2 agrees at 12 bases. Germline V lookup: CDR1 DFQATT, CDR2 SNEGSKA (reference sequence). The V gene end was trimmed by 3 bases and the J gene end by 4 bases; junction bases not matched to a gene: 9. This CDR3 is built from 16 residues. The DNA for the CDR3 is TGCAGTGCTAGGGACAGACTAGCGGGAGTTGCAGAGACCCAGTACTTC. Translated: CSARDRLAGVAETQYF.

This clonotype has at least ten counts. An end of the junction does not agree with germline; a read error may underlie this. The chain carries TRBV9 and TRBJ2-3; TRBD2 agrees at 10 bases. Germline CDR1 reads SGDLS; CDR2 reads YYNGEE. The CDR3 length is 16 residues. In nucleotides, the CDR3 is TGCGCCAGCAGTGTCAGGACTAGCGGAAGCACAGATACGCAGTATTTT. Amino acid sequence: CASSVRTSGSTDTQYF.

The chain carries TRBV12-3 or TRBV12-4 and TRBJ2-7; no clear D gene. V gave up 6 bases and J gave up 6 bases, with 18 bases separating them. The CDR3 is 14 residues long. This CDR3 reads CASSFGYPWGEQYF. In DNA form, the CDR3 reads TGTGCCAGCAGCTTTGGGTACCCGTGGGGCGAGCAGTACTTC.

Here the CDR3 reads CASSYSWETYTEAFF. In nucleotides, the CDR3 is TGTGCCAGCAGTTATTCATGGGAAACTTACACTGAAGCTTTCTTT. The chain is built from TRBV6-5 and TRBJ1-1, with D uncertain. CDR1 MNHEY and CDR2 SVGAGI come from the germline V gene. Trimming pared 3 bases from V and 3 bases from J, leaving 14 bases between. CDR3 length equals 15 residues.